This T cell receptor beta chain was sequenced during a study of blood T cell repertoires in COVID-19. For the study at large: Spain, Italy and the United States supplied samples that represented acute and convalescent COVID-19. The cDNA or gDNA used as material had been derived from T cells, B-cell-depleted T cells, or PBMCs.

Libraries were prepared by immunoSEQ multiplex PCR; TCRdb keeps only in-frame clonotypes and omits some of them. The sample lists 200,000 to 300,000 clones, approximately 85% seen once, with more than 4.5% in the top ten. CDR1 is MDHEN, CDR2 SYDVKM, per germline. There are 15 residues in the CDR3. The V and J ends lost 5 bases and 0 bases, in that order; junction bases with no gene match: 0. Patients from Seattle were sampled longitudinally, starting during active infection. The TCR originated in a man aged 45 to 65 with COVID-19, enrolled during active disease. The rearrangement joins TRBV28 to TRBJ2-6; 8 bases map to TRBD1. The sequencing sample was made of peripheral blood. The CDR3 here is CASSTGGSGANVLTF. DNA for the CDR3: TGTGCCAGCAGTACAGGGGGCTCTGGGGCCAACGTCCTGACTTTC.